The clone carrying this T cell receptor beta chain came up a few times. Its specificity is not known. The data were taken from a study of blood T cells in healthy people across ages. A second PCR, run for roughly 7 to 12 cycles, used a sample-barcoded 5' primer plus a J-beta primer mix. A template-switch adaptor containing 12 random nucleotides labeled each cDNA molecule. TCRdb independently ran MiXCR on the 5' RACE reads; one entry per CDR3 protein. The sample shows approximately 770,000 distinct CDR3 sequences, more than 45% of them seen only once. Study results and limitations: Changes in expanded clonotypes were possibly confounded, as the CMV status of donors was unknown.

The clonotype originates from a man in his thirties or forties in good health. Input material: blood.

The CDR3 DNA reads TGCGCCAGCAGCTTCACGACAGGCGGAGAGGAGACCCAGTACTTC. It is translated as CASSFTTGGEETQYF. The gene calls are TRBV5-1 and TRBJ2-7; weak D call: TRBD1 (6 bases). The assigned J gene may be wrong: the sequence end matches TRBJ2-5 better. Germline loops: CDR1 SGHRS, CDR2 YFSETQ. This CDR3 region has 15 residues.